The 8 T cell receptor beta chains presented below share a single source sample, sequenced in a study of blood T cell repertoires in COVID-19. Clones were read by immunoSEQ multiplex PCR, and TCRdb kept only the in-frame ones, dropping some. This sample has 150,000 to 200,000 clones, with 75% to 90% found just once. Sample: peripheral blood. These receptors were collected from a man aged 65 to 79 with active or convalescent COVID-19.

This chain uses TRBV18 with TRBJ2-4; maybe TRBD1 (6 bases). Germline loops: CDR1 KGHSH, CDR2 LQKENI. The V gene lost 0 bases and the J gene lost 10 bases, with 13 bases spanning the gap. The CDR3 covers 14 residues. CDR3: CASSPPWTDKIQYF. In DNA form, the CDR3 reads TGTGCCAGCTCACCACCGTGGACAGATAAAATTCAGTACTTC.

This chain links TRBV28 with TRBJ1-2; D may be TRBD1 (5 bases). Germline CDR1 and CDR2: MDHEN and SYDVKM. V gave up 8 bases and J gave up 4 bases, with 11 bases separating them. CDR3 size: 12 residues. CDR3: CASQGIGYGYTF. CDR3 DNA: TGTGCCAGCCAGGGAATAGGCTATGGCTACACCTTC.

CDR3 amino acids: CAWSVRRGRNIQYF. Here the CDR3 DNA reads TGTGCCTGGAGTGTAAGGCGCGGGAGAAACATTCAGTACTTC. The V and J genes are TRBV30 and TRBJ2-4, with 7 nucleotides matching TRBD2. V was clipped by 0 bases and J by 6 bases; unmatched bases: 5. CDR3 length: 14 residues. Germline assignment: CDR1 GTSNPN and CDR2 SVGIG (reference sequence).

The chain links TRBV19 to TRBJ1-6, with D possibly being TRBD1 (5 bases). The CDR3 extends over 13 amino acids. Germline V gives CDR1 LNHDA, CDR2 SQIVND (reference sequence). Trimming removed 10 bases at V and 6 bases at J, with 13 bases between. CDR3 sequence reads: CATRRGINSPLHF. DNA of the CDR3: TGTGCCACCCGGCGGGGGATTAATTCACCCCTCCACTTT. Complete variable domain (other parts from reference TRBV19 and TRBJ1-6): DGGITQSPKYLFRKEGQNVTLSCEQNLNHDAMYWYRQDPGQGLRLIYYSQIVNDFQKGDIAEGYSVSREKKESFPLTVTSAQKNPTAFYLCATRRGINSPLHFGNGTRLTVT.

This sequence joins TRBV7-6 and TRBJ2-3; no reliable D call. Trimming took off 1 base at V and 1 base at J, with 9 bases between the two ends. Germline V gene data show CDR1 as SGHVS and CDR2 as FNYEAQ. The CDR3 is 15 amino acids. The CDR3 reads CASSLVGAGTDTQYF. The CDR3 DNA reads as TGTGCCAGCAGCTTAGTCGGAGCTGGCACAGATACGCAGTATTTT.

V and J are TRBV5-1 and TRBJ2-3; TRBD2 agrees at 7 bases. The junction had 9 bases not matched to a gene; V was cut back by 6 bases and J by 2 bases. Germline V gene lookup returns CDR1 SGHRS and CDR2 YFSETQ. The length of the CDR3 is 15 residues. In DNA, the CDR3 is TGCGCCAGCAATCTGGGAGGGAGGTCCACAGATACGCAGTATTTT. Residues: CASNLGGRSTDTQYF.

This clone was counted once. J is TRBJ1-1 and V is TRBV7-9; maybe TRBD1 (6 bases). The CDR3 consists of 13 residues. The V and J ends lost 5 bases and 1 base respectively, with 8 bases between them. Germline CDR1 and CDR2: SEHNR and FQNEAQ (reference sequence). DNA for the CDR3: TGTGCCAGCAGCGACAGGAGGAACACTGAAGCTTTCTTT. This gives the protein CASSDRRNTEAFF.

The rearrangement joins TRBV5-5 to TRBJ1-3, with D unresolved. Germline V gene lookup returns CDR1 SGHKS and CDR2 YYEKEE (reference sequence). This CDR3 has 14 amino acids. The V and J ends lost 1 base and 0 bases respectively, with 5 bases between them. The CDR3 protein is CASSLSNSGNTIYF. The CDR3 region has the DNA TGTGCCAGCAGCTTGTCTAACTCTGGAAACACCATATATTTT. The entire variable domain, with the rest obtained from reference TRBV5-5 and TRBJ1-3, is as follows: DAGVTQSPTHLIKTRGQQVTLRCSPISGHKSVSWYQQVLGQGPQFIFQYYEKEERGRGNFPDRFSARQFPNYSSELNVNALLLGDSALYLCASSLSNSGNTIYFGEGSWLTVV.